The 25 T cell receptor beta chains presented below share a single source sample, sequenced in a study of blood T cell repertoires in COVID-19. Profiled with immunoSEQ multiplex PCR; TCRdb holds only in-frame clones, not every one. The sample lists 95,000 or so clones; roughly 80% were seen once. The specimen sequenced was peripheral blood. Receptors were obtained from a man aged 80 or over with active or convalescent COVID-19.

This clone came up once. The chain joins TRBV15 to TRBJ2-3, with 7 bases lining up with TRBD1. V was clipped by 0 bases and J by 4 bases; unmatched bases: 7. This CDR3 is 16 amino acids long. CDR1 is LNHNV and CDR2 is YYDKDF in the germline V gene (reference sequence). CDR3 in amino acids: CATSRDRGTGADTQYF. CDR3 DNA: TGTGCCACCAGCAGAGACCGGGGAACAGGGGCAGATACGCAGTATTTT.

The chain recombines TRBV3-1 (or the pseudogene TRBV3-2) with TRBJ1-2; no clear D gene. The ends were cut back, 1 base at V and 0 bases at J, with 18 bases in the middle. The CDR3 length is 18 residues. The germline V gene has CDR1 LGHDT and CDR2 YNNKEL (reference sequence). DNA of the CDR3: TGTGCCAGCAGCCAAGTTCGCCTTCCGAGAAAAGCTAACTATGGCTACACCTTC. This gives the protein CASSQVRLPRKANYGYTF.

V gene TRBV29-1 combines with J gene TRBJ2-7, with 10 bases identical to TRBD1. CDR3 length equals 17 residues. Trimming took 7 bases from V and 7 from J; bases not matched to a gene: 22. Germline CDR1 reads SQVTM; CDR2 reads ANQGSEA. As DNA, the CDR3 is TGCAGCGCCTCCCGGGACAGGGGACCGGGGTCCCCTTATGAGCAGTACTTC. Translating gives CSASRDRGPGSPYEQYF.

The chain recombines TRBV7-2 with TRBJ1-2; 8 positions match TRBD1. CDR3 length: 15 amino acids. V was clipped by 5 bases and J by 8 bases; unmatched bases: 13. Germline V lookup: CDR1 SGHTA, CDR2 FQGNSA. The CDR3 protein is CASSPRAQGARGYTF. The CDR3 DNA reads TGTGCCAGCAGCCCCAGGGCCCAGGGGGCGCGAGGCTACACCTTC. The variable domain in full, with the rest retrieved from reference TRBV7-2 and TRBJ1-2, is GAGVSQSPSNKVTEKGKDVELRCDPISGHTALYWYRQSLGQGLEFLIYFQGNSAPDKSGLPSDRFSAERTGGSVSTLTIQRTQQEDSAVYLCASSPRAQGARGYTFGSGTRLTVV.

The rearrangement links TRBV29-1 to TRBJ2-1; the D is unclear. V was shortened by 6 bases and J by 7 bases, with 16 bases between the two germline ends. This CDR3 spans 13 amino acids. The V gene's germline CDR1 is SQVTM and CDR2 ANQGSEA. CDR3 nucleotide sequence: TGCAGCGTCGCCGGTGACCCTAGGAATGAGCAGTTCTTC. Translating it yields CSVAGDPRNEQFF.

This clone was counted once. The chain combines TRBV11-1 with TRBJ2-1, with D tentatively TRBD1 (6 bases). This CDR3 has 13 residues. In germline, CDR1 is SGHAT, CDR2 FQDESV (reference sequence). Between the trimmed V and J ends, which lost 1 base and 7 bases, there was a span of 8 bases. CDR3 DNA sequence: TGTGCCAGCAGCTTAGTGGGGGCGAATGAGCAGTTCTTC. As protein: CASSLVGANEQFF.

The V call is TRBV5-6, the J call TRBJ1-2; no clear D. Germline values: CDR1 SGHDT, CDR2 YYEEEE. The ends were cut back, 4 bases at V and 4 bases at J, with 11 bases in the middle. The CDR3 spans 13 residues. The DNA for the CDR3 is TGTGCCAGCAGCGGAGGGTGGCGCTATGGCTACACCTTC. Protein: CASSGGWRYGYTF.

V gene TRBV2 combines with J gene TRBJ1-4; tentatively, D is TRBD1 (5 bases). The CDR3 extends over 14 amino acids. Germline CDR1 reads SNHLY; CDR2 reads FYNNEI. V shed 8 bases and J shed 7 bases, with 17 bases lying between them. The CDR3 protein is CASGAVLSREKLFF. Here the CDR3 DNA reads TGTGCCAGCGGGGCGGTCCTCAGTCGTGAAAAACTGTTTTTT.

The chain carries TRBV7-9 and TRBJ1-1, with D maybe TRBD1 (6 bases). Germline CDR1 and CDR2: SEHNR and FQNEAQ (reference sequence). CDR3 length: 14 residues. The ends were cut back, 8 bases at V and 1 base at J, with 14 bases in the middle. The CDR3 region is CASRRTEGNTEAFF. Written as DNA, the CDR3 is TGTGCCAGCCGCCGGACAGAGGGGAACACTGAAGCTTTCTTT.

This rearrangement joins TRBV6-5 to TRBJ2-5; TRBD2 matches 12 bases. Germline loops: CDR1 MNHEY, CDR2 SVGAGI. The length of the CDR3 is 15 residues. J was trimmed by 3 bases and V by 9 bases; bases with no gene match: 8. The CDR3 DNA is TGTGCCAGTGGACTAGCGGGGTGGTTGGAAGAGACCCAGTACTTC. As protein: CASGLAGWLEETQYF.

The chain joins TRBV28 to TRBJ1-4; 7 bases match TRBD1. Trimming at V came to 4 bases and at J to 4 bases, leaving 9 bases not matched to a gene. In germline, CDR1 is MDHEN, CDR2 SYDVKM. The CDR3 runs to 16 residues. The CDR3 reads CASSSPDRAVNEKLFF. DNA of the CDR3: TGTGCCAGCAGTTCGCCCGACAGGGCGGTTAATGAAAAACTGTTTTTT.

This chain connects TRBV7-8 to TRBJ1-4; D gene unclear. From germline, CDR1 is SGHVS and CDR2 FQNEAQ. The V end lost 1 base, the J end lost 5 bases, and 20 bases lay between the germline ends. This CDR3 is built from 18 residues. The CDR3, as DNA: TGTGCCAGCAGCTTAGGCTATGGTCGGGAGTCCGGGAATGAAAAACTGTTTTTT. Its translation: CASSLGYGRESGNEKLFF.

The chain uses TRBV6-5 and TRBJ1-4; D not resolved. The germline CDR1 and CDR2 sequences are MNHEY and SVGAGI. The CDR3 spans 16 residues. Trimming took off 4 bases at V and 7 bases at J, with 19 bases between the two ends. The CDR3 spells CASSSKEAGYAEKLFF. The CDR3 DNA is TGTGCCAGCAGTTCCAAAGAAGCGGGTTACGCTGAAAAACTGTTTTTT.

V is TRBV15 and J is TRBJ1-5, with D possibly being TRBD1 (5 bases). The germline V and J ends were trimmed by 0 bases and 6 bases, with 18 bases remaining between them. The CDR3 has 17 amino acids. Germline V gene lookup returns CDR1 LNHNV and CDR2 YYDKDF (reference sequence). The CDR3 region is CATSREALGGSGQPQHF. The CDR3 nucleotides read TGTGCCACCAGCAGAGAGGCGCTCGGGGGGTCGGGTCAGCCCCAGCATTTT.

In its sample, this clone was seen a few times. The genes are TRBV14 and TRBJ1-2; D possibly corresponds to TRBD1 (6 bases). The CDR3 is made up of 14 amino acids. CDR1 and CDR2 from the germline V gene are SGHDN and FVKESK. With 2 bases removed from V and 3 bases from J, the gap between germline ends came to 10 bases. CDR3 in DNA: TGTGCCAGCAGCCAATTCAGGGGAGACTATGGCTACACCTTC. It codes for CASSQFRGDYGYTF.

The chain couples TRBV7-2 to TRBJ1-2; tentatively, D is TRBD1 (6 bases). The CDR3 contains 13 residues. V was cut by 1 base and J by 7 bases, with 10 bases left in between. Germline CDR1 and CDR2: SGHTA and FQGNSA. The CDR3 reads CASSLDRAGGYTF. The CDR3 DNA follows: TGTGCCAGCAGCTTAGACAGGGCCGGTGGCTACACCTTC.

V and J are TRBV5-1 and TRBJ1-1; D is undetermined. The germline V gene has CDR1 SGHRS and CDR2 YFSETQ. V shed 0 bases and J shed 1 base, with 10 bases lying between them. The CDR3 has 15 residues. CDR3 coding DNA: TGCGCCAGCAGCTTGGGGGTCAGGTCGAACACTGAAGCTTTCTTT. Protein: CASSLGVRSNTEAFF.

The chain combines TRBV6-2 or TRBV6-3 with TRBJ2-2, with 8 bases that match TRBD1. The CDR3 is 14 amino acids. CDR1 MNHEY and CDR2 SVGEGT come from the germline V gene. J lost 8 bases, V lost 4 bases, and 6 bases had no gene match. The chain's CDR3 is CASSFRQGFGELFF. The CDR3 coding sequence is TGTGCCAGCAGTTTCCGACAGGGGTTTGGGGAGCTGTTTTTT.

This rearrangement joins TRBV18 to TRBJ2-3; TRBD1 agrees at 7 bases. The CDR3 is 16 residues long. CDR1 and CDR2 from the germline V gene are KGHSH and LQKENI. Unmatched junction bases numbered 12, after V lost 8 bases and J lost 1 base. The CDR3 protein is CASKLGQDPRTDTQYF. The DNA for the CDR3 is TGTGCCAGCAAACTTGGACAGGATCCTCGCACAGATACGCAGTATTTT.

The CDR3 sequence is CASSYQGAVYEQYF. CDR3 sequence (DNA): TGTGCCAGCAGCTACCAGGGGGCTGTCTACGAGCAGTACTTC. The rearrangement joins TRBV7-9 to TRBJ2-7; 8 bases line up with TRBD1. Germline assignment: CDR1 SEHNR and CDR2 FQNEAQ (reference sequence). V shed 4 bases, J shed 3 bases, and the junction held 5 bases outside the gene matches. The CDR3 covers 14 residues.

V and J are TRBV12-3 or TRBV12-4 and TRBJ1-3, with no clear D. This CDR3 has 13 amino acids. Trimming left V 3 bases short and J 7 bases short, with 10 bases between. In nucleotides, the CDR3 is TGTGCCAGCAGTTTGGCGACTGCTAACACCATATATTTT. It translates to CASSLATANTIYF.

CDR3: CASSKRGQIMNTEAFF. The DNA for the CDR3 is TGTGCCAGTAGTAAGAGGGGACAGATCATGAACACTGAAGCTTTCTTT. The V call is TRBV19, the J call TRBJ1-1, with TRBD1 matching 7 bases. Germline values: CDR1 LNHDA, CDR2 SQIVND (reference sequence). With 4 bases clipped from V and 0 bases from J, the junction kept 8 bases outside the gene matches. The CDR3 is made up of 16 amino acids.

The chain employs TRBV19 and TRBJ1-1, with 10 bases matching TRBD1. Per germline, CDR1 LNHDA and CDR2 SQIVND (reference sequence). The V gene end was trimmed by 3 bases and the J gene end by 7 bases; junction bases not matched to a gene: 8. The CDR3 consists of 15 residues. The CDR3 here is CASSMYVGTGDEAFF. The CDR3, as DNA: TGTGCCAGTAGTATGTACGTCGGGACAGGGGATGAAGCTTTCTTT. Drawing the rest from reference TRBV19 and TRBJ1-1, the complete variable domain is DGGITQSPKYLFRKEGQNVTLSCEQNLNHDAMYWYRQDPGQGLRLIYYSQIVNDFQKGDIAEGYSVSREKKESFPLTVTSAQKNPTAFYLCASSMYVGTGDEAFFGQGTRLTVV.

The chain carries TRBV5-4 and TRBJ2-5, with TRBD2 matching 11 bases. Germline V lookup: CDR1 SGHNT, CDR2 YYREEE (reference sequence). This CDR3 spans 16 amino acids. V lost 1 base to trimming and J lost 5 bases; unmatched junction nucleotides: 7. DNA for the CDR3: TGTGCCAGCAGCTTGCCCAATAGCGGGGGGGCGGAGACCCAGTACTTC. It specifies CASSLPNSGGAETQYF.

This CDR3 is CASTKDRASYNSPLHF. The CDR3 DNA is TGTGCCAGCACCAAGGACAGGGCCTCCTATAATTCACCCCTCCACTTT. The V gene is TRBV2, the J gene TRBJ1-6; 8 nucleotides agree with TRBD1. The CDR3 length is 16 residues. The ends lost 7 bases at V and 0 bases at J; junction bases unmatched: 5. From germline, CDR1 is SNHLY and CDR2 FYNNEI.